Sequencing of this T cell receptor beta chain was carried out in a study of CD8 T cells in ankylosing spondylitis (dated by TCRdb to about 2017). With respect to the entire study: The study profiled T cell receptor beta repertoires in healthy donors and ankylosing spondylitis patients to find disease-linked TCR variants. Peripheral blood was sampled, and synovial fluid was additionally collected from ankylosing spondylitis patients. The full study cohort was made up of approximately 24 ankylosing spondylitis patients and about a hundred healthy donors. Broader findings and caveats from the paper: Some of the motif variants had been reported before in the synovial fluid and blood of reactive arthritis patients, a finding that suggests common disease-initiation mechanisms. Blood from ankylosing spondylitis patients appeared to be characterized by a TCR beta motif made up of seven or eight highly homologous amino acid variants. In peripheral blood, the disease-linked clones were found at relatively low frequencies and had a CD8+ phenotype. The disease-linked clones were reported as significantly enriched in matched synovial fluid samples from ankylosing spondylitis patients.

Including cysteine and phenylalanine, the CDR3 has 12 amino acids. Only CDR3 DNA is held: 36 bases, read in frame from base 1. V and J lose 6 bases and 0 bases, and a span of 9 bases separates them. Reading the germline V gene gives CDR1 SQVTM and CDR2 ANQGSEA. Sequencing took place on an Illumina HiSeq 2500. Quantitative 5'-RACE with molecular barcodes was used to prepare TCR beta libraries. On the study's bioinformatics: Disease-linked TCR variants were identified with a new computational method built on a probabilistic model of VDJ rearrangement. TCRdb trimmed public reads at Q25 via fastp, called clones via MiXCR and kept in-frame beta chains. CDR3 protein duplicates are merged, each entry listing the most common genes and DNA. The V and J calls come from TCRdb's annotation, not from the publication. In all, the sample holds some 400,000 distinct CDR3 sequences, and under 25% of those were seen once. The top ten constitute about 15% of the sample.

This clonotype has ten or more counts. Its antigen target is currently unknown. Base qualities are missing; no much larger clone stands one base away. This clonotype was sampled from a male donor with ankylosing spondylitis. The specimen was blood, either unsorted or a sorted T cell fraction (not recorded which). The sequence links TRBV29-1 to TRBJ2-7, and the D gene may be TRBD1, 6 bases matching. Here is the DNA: TGCAGCGTCCAACAGGGCTCCTACGAGCAGTACTTC. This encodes CSVQQGSYEQYF.